This T cell receptor beta chain came from a study of blood T cells in healthy people across ages. Study information: Roughly one uniquely barcoded beta molecule per two T cells was captured. Study observations and caveats: Researchers said unsorted PBMCs prevented a conclusive naive versus antigen-experienced comparison.

The second PCR ran about 6 to 11 cycles with a sample-barcoded 5' primer and J-beta primers. One entry per CDR3 protein, called by TCRdb with MiXCR from the 5' RACE reads. The data contain about 1.5 million distinct CDR3 sequences, approximately 43% of them singletons. This clonotype has a handful of counts. Its target is not known. Trimming cost V 1 base and J 2 bases, with 11 bases left between them. Germline V gene data show CDR1 as SGHAT and CDR2 as FQNNGV. The CDR3 length is 15 residues. The gene calls are TRBV11-2 and TRBJ1-2, with a tentative D call TRBD1 (5 bases). Sequencing input: blood. This clonotype was obtained from a woman under 30 in good health. In nucleotides, the CDR3 is TGTGCCAGCAGCTTAGGAGGGGAGCCCAACTATGGCTACACCTTC. Encoded protein: CASSLGGEPNYGYTF.